The 8 T cell receptor beta chains below all came from one sample that was sequenced in a study of blood T cell repertoires in COVID-19. Here immunoSEQ multiplex PCR was the method, and the copy in TCRdb shows in-frame clones only, minus some. The repertoire consists of roughly 250,000 clones, with about 90% occurring once and the leading ten covering 0.85% to 0.95%. The sequencing sample was made of PBMCs or T cells enriched from blood (not recorded which). Every receptor here comes from a man aged 50 or older who had been exposed to COVID-19.

The rearrangement links TRBV2 to TRBJ2-2; 7 nucleotides align to TRBD1. Trimming took 6 bases from V and 5 from J; bases not matched to a gene: 6. Germline V lookup: CDR1 SNHLY, CDR2 FYNNEI. CDR3 length: 14 amino acids. CDR3 nucleotide sequence: TGTGCCAGCAGGACAGGGAGAGAGACCGGGGAGCTGTTTTTT. This sequence encodes CASRTGRETGELFF.

The genes are TRBV7-9 and TRBJ2-1; 9 bases agree with TRBD1. V shed 5 bases and J 7 bases; nucleotides not matched to a gene: 9. Germline CDR1 SEHNR, CDR2 FQNEAQ (reference sequence). The CDR3 runs to 15 residues. The CDR3 spells CASSAGQGESNEQFF. The CDR3 DNA reads TGTGCCAGCAGCGCGGGACAGGGAGAATCGAATGAGCAGTTCTTC.

The genes are TRBV5-1 and TRBJ2-3; a weak D match, TRBD1 (5 bases). Trimming stripped 6 bases from V and 6 bases from J, with 11 bases between. Germline CDR1 is SGHRS and CDR2 is YFSETQ. The CDR3 runs to 12 residues. CDR3 sequence: CASMAQGDTQYF. As DNA, the CDR3 is TGCGCCAGCATGGCTCAGGGCGATACGCAGTATTTT.

The V call is TRBV7-2, the J call TRBJ1-4; 8 nucleotides align to TRBD1. V gave up 5 bases and J gave up 7 bases; unmatched junction bases: 9. CDR3 length: 15 residues. CDR1 and CDR2 from the germline V gene are SGHTA and FQGNSA. The chain's CDR3 is CASSPTTGVGEKLFF. As DNA, the CDR3 is TGTGCCAGCAGCCCTACGACAGGGGTGGGTGAAAAACTGTTTTTT.

The chain employs TRBV2 and TRBJ2-1; no firm D call. The CDR3 loop spans 15 amino acids. CDR1 is SNHLY and CDR2 is FYNNEI in the germline V gene. Deletions cut 3 bases from V and 9 bases from J, with 18 bases between. The CDR3 DNA reads as TGTGCCAGCAGTGATCCCGGGTTTACATGGAGTGAGCAGTTCTTC. Translating it yields CASSDPGFTWSEQFF.

The rearrangement links TRBV11-2 to TRBJ1-1, with unresolved D. The CDR3 loop spans 13 amino acids. Germline V gene sequence: CDR1 SGHAT, CDR2 FQNNGV. Trimming took off 2 bases at V and 6 bases at J, with 10 bases between the two ends. The CDR3 sequence is CASSLRYASEAFF. CDR3 sequence (DNA): TGTGCCAGCAGCTTAAGATACGCGTCTGAAGCTTTCTTT.

This chain uses TRBV27 with TRBJ1-1; weak D call: TRBD1 (6 bases). The CDR3 has 14 amino acids. CDR1 MNHEY and CDR2 SMNVEV come from the germline V gene (reference sequence). V shed 9 bases and J shed 4 bases, with 18 bases lying between them. CDR3 amino acids: CASKITGSFTEAFF. The CDR3 nucleotides read TGTGCCAGTAAAATAACAGGGTCTTTCACTGAAGCTTTCTTT.

This clone was seen just once. The chain links TRBV5-1 to TRBJ2-3, with TRBD2 identical over 9 bases. In germline, CDR1 is SGHRS, CDR2 YFSETQ. After removal of 1 base from V and 1 base from J, the junction contained 4 bases not matched to a gene. This CDR3 has 16 amino acids. CDR3 in DNA: TGCGCCAGCAGCTTGTTGGGACTAGCCGGCACAGATACGCAGTATTTT. Translated: CASSLLGLAGTDTQYF. The full variable domain, with the rest looked up from reference TRBV5-1 and TRBJ2-3, is KAGVTQTPRYLIKTRGQQVTLSCSPISGHRSVSWYQQTPGQGLQFLFEYFSETQRNKGNFPGRFSGRQFSNSRSEMNVSTLELGDSALYLCASSLLGLAGTDTQYFGPGTRLTVL.